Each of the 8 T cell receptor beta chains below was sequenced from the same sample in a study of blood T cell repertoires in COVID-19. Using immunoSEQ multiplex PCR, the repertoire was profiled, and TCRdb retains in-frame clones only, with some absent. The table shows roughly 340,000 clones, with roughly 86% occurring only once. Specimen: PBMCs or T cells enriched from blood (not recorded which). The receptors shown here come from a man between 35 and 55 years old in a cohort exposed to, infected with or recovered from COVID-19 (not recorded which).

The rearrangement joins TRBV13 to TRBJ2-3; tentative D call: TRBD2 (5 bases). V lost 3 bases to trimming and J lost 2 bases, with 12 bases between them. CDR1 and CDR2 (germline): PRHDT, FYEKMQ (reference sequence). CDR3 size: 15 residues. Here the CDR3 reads CASSFAAENTDTQYF. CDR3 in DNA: TGTGCCAGCAGCTTCGCAGCGGAAAACACAGATACGCAGTATTTT.

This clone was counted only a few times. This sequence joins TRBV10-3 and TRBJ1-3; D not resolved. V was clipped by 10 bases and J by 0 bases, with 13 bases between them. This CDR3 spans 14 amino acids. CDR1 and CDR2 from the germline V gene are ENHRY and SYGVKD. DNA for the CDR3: TGTGCCACGAAGGACTCCCGCTCTGGAAACACCATATATTTT. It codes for CATKDSRSGNTIYF.

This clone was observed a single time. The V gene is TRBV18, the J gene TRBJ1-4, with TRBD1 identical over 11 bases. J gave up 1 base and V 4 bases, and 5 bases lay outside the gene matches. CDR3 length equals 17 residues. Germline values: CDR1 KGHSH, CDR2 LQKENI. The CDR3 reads CASSRGTGGGTNEKLFF. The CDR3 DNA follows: TGTGCCAGCTCACGAGGGACAGGGGGAGGAACTAATGAAAAACTGTTTTTT.

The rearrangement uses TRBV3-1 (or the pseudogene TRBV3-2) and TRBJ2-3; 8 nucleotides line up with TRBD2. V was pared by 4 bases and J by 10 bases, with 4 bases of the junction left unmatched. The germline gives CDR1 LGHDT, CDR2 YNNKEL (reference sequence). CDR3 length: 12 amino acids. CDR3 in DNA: TGTGCCAGCAGCCCGACTAGCGAGGCGCAGTATTTT. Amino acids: CASSPTSEAQYF.

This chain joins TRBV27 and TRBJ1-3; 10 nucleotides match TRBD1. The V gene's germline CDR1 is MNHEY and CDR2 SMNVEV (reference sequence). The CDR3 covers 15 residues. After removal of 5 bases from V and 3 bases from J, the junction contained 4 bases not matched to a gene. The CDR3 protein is CASSTGQGYGNTIYF. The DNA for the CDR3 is TGTGCCAGCAGTACGGGACAGGGGTATGGAAACACCATATATTTT.

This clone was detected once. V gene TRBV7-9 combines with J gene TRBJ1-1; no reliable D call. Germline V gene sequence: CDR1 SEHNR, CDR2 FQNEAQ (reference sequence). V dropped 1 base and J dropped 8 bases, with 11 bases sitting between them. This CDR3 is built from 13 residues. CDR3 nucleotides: TGTGCCAGCAGCTTAGAGCGGCCGTACGAAGCTTTCTTT. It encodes CASSLERPYEAFF.

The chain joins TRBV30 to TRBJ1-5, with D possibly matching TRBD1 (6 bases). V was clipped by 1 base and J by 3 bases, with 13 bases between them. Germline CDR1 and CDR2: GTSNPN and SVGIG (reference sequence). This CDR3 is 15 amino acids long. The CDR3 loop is CAWSGRTAYNQPQHF. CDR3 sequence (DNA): TGTGCCTGGAGTGGGAGGACAGCGTACAATCAGCCCCAGCATTTT.

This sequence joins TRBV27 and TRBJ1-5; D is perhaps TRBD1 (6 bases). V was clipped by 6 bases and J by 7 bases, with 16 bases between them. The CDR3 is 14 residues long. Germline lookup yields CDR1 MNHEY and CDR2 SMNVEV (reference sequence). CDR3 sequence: CASSPTGFGQPQHF. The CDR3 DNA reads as TGTGCCAGCAGCCCTACAGGGTTCGGACAGCCCCAGCATTTT.